What follows are 8 T cell receptor beta chains derived from one specimen sequenced in a study of blood T cells in healthy people across ages (dated by TCRdb to the mid-2010s). The library was prepared using 5' RACE. For sequencing, an Illumina HiSeq 2500 was employed. A second PCR of roughly 7 to 11 cycles was performed with a sample-barcoded 5' primer and a J-beta primer mix. TCRdb reprocessed the public reads (quality trimming at Q25 with fastp, clone calling with MiXCR) and kept in-frame beta chains. Every distinct CDR3 protein forms one entry, paired with its most common genes and DNA. In all, the sample holds roughly 1.7 million distinct CDR3 sequences, and approximately 32% of those were seen once. Of the sample, 11% falls within the top ten clones. Sequencing was done on a sample of blood. The receptors here all came from a woman aged 25 to 39 in good health.

The chain uses TRBV20-1 and TRBJ1-5; D may be TRBD1 (6 bases). This CDR3 is built from 15 residues. In germline, CDR1 is DFQATT, CDR2 SNEGSKA (reference sequence). V was cut by 4 bases and J by 0 bases, with 13 bases left in between. The CDR3 nucleotides read TGCAGTGCTATGCCCGGGACAATTAGCAATCAGCCCCAGCATTTT. Encoded protein: CSAMPGTISNQPQHF.

This chain connects TRBV5-1 to TRBJ2-7; D might be TRBD2 (5 bases). The ends were cut back, 4 bases at V and 3 bases at J, with 23 bases in the middle. This CDR3 is 17 amino acids long. Germline V gene data show CDR1 as SGHRS and CDR2 as YFSETQ. CDR3: CASSRRISQVGDYEQYF. DNA for the CDR3: TGCGCCAGCAGCCGCCGGATAAGCCAGGTCGGGGACTACGAGCAGTACTTC.

The table lists this clonotype with a few counts. This sequence joins TRBV3-1 and TRBJ2-3; 13 bases are shared with TRBD2. Trimming removed 3 bases from V and 7 bases from J; junction bases left unmatched: 16. The CDR3 loop spans 19 amino acids. Germline V gives CDR1 LGHDT, CDR2 YNNKEL (reference sequence). The CDR3 loop reads CASSQSPGLAGRRVNTQYF. The CDR3 region has the DNA TGTGCCAGCAGCCAGTCGCCGGGACTAGCGGGAAGGAGAGTAAATACGCAGTATTTT.

The CDR3 DNA sequence: TGTGCCAGCAGCGTCGGGACAGGGCACAACTATGGCTACACCTTC. This sequence encodes CASSVGTGHNYGYTF. The chain couples TRBV9 to TRBJ1-2, with 9 nucleotides matching TRBD1. V lost 2 bases and J lost 2; bases outside the gene matches: 4. The CDR3 covers 15 residues. CDR1 and CDR2 (germline): SGDLS, YYNGEE.

This clonotype showed up just a few times. The rearrangement joins TRBV29-1 to TRBJ1-2, with 8 positions matching TRBD1. This CDR3 region has 15 residues. The J segment lost 5 bases and the V segment lost 2 bases, leaving 10 bases of the junction unmatched. Germline-derived CDR1 and CDR2 are SQVTM and ANQGSEA. The CDR3 is CSVEPDRAVEYGYTF. The CDR3 nucleotides read TGCAGCGTTGAACCGGACAGGGCCGTAGAGTATGGCTACACCTTC.

This clonotype was detected a few times. This sequence joins TRBV3-1 and TRBJ2-7, with TRBD2 matching 8 bases. J was trimmed by 3 bases and V by 6 bases; bases with no gene match: 7. CDR1 is LGHDT and CDR2 is YNNKEL in the germline V gene (reference sequence). This CDR3 region has 14 residues. CDR3 protein: CASRTGGPIYEQYF. For the CDR3, the DNA is TGTGCCAGCAGAACGGGAGGGCCGATCTACGAGCAGTACTTC.

The genes are TRBV6-5 and TRBJ1-1, with D unresolved. V dropped 1 base and J dropped 0 bases, with 9 bases sitting between them. Germline CDR1 reads MNHEY; CDR2 reads SVGAGI. This CDR3 has 15 residues. In DNA form, the CDR3 reads TGTGCCAGCAGTTACTTTGGGGATATGAACACTGAAGCTTTCTTT. It is translated as CASSYFGDMNTEAFF.

J is TRBJ2-7 and V is TRBV20-1, with 8 bases fitting TRBD2. V shed 5 bases and J 6 bases; nucleotides not matched to a gene: 12. The germline V gene has CDR1 DFQATT and CDR2 SNEGSKA (reference sequence). CDR3 size: 14 residues. The CDR3 region has the DNA TGCAGTGCTGTACTTCTAGCGGGCGCATCCGAGCAGTACTTC. Protein: CSAVLLAGASEQYF.